Below are 27 T cell receptor beta chains sequenced from a single sample in a study of blood T cell repertoires in COVID-19 (dated by TCRdb to about 2020). The method behind the library was the immunoSEQ multiplex PCR assay. TCRdb re-hosts the immuneACCESS table, in-frame sequences only. Its copies lack some clones; in the studies checked, an unresolved V gene accounts for under half of them, and the cause for the rest is not known. Present in this sample are approximately 480,000 clones, nearly 90% of which were seen just once. Roughly 0.92% of the sample is held by the ten biggest clonotypes. The source material was peripheral blood. These receptors were taken from a man between 18 and 29 years old with COVID-19, enrolled during active disease.

The chain links TRBV5-8 to TRBJ2-7; TRBD2 might be the D (6 bases). Trimming stripped 4 bases from V and 9 bases from J, with 14 bases between. CDR1 SGHTS and CDR2 YDEGEE come from the germline V gene. This CDR3 spans 12 amino acids. CDR3 protein: CASSLRDGRQYF. CDR3 nucleotide sequence: TGTGCCAGCAGCCTGCGGGACGGCCGGCAGTACTTC.

V gene TRBV5-1 combines with J gene TRBJ2-5; D remains ambiguous. Germline V gives CDR1 SGHRS, CDR2 YFSETQ. The CDR3 is 14 amino acids. V was cut by 4 bases and J by 2 bases, with 12 bases left in between. For the CDR3, the DNA is TGCGCCAGCAGCCCGTCGGCCAGGCAAGAGACCCAGTACTTC. Protein sequence: CASSPSARQETQYF.

V gene TRBV7-9 combines with J gene TRBJ2-3, with a tentative D call TRBD2 (6 bases). The CDR3 extends over 15 amino acids. CDR1 is SEHNR, CDR2 FQNEAQ, per germline (reference sequence). With 3 bases removed from V and 3 bases from J, the gap between germline ends came to 13 bases. The CDR3 here is CASSFSGEGTDTQYF. The CDR3 DNA follows: TGTGCCAGCAGCTTCTCGGGGGAAGGGACAGATACGCAGTATTTT. Supplemented by reference TRBV7-9 and TRBJ2-3, the full variable domain reads DTGVSQNPRHKITKRGQNVTFRCDPISEHNRLYWYRQTLGQGPEFLTYFQNEAQLEKSRLLSDRFSAERPKGSFSTLEIQRTEQGDSAMYLCASSFSGEGTDTQYFGPGTRLTVL.

In this sample, this clone turned up once. The chain joins TRBV12-5 to TRBJ2-7; maybe TRBD1 (5 bases). Germline values: CDR1 LGHNT, CDR2 FRNRAP. V shed 9 bases and J shed 4 bases, with 10 bases lying between them. The CDR3 is 11 residues long. The CDR3 region is CASYTGYEQYF. In DNA, the CDR3 is TGTGCTAGCTATACAGGTTACGAGCAGTACTTC.

The chain links TRBV9 to TRBJ2-7; 7 positions agree with TRBD2. V lost 3 bases, J lost 6 bases, and 3 bases stayed unmatched. CDR3 size: 12 residues. Germline V gene sequence: CDR1 SGDLS, CDR2 YYNGEE. The CDR3 protein is CASSGTSSEQYF. CDR3 sequence (DNA): TGTGCCAGCAGCGGGACTAGTTCCGAGCAGTACTTC.

The chain has TRBV6-5 and TRBJ1-4; maybe TRBD1 (6 bases). This CDR3 spans 13 amino acids. Germline assignment: CDR1 MNHEY and CDR2 SVGAGI. The V end was cut by 11 bases, the J end by 8 bases, with 18 bases between. This CDR3 is CAATGTSSEKLFF. The CDR3 region has the DNA TGTGCCGCGACCGGGACATCGAGCGAAAAACTGTTTTTT.

The rearrangement uses TRBV5-1 and TRBJ2-1, with D perhaps TRBD2 (5 bases). Trimming removed 6 bases at V and 5 bases at J, with 18 bases between. The CDR3 is 15 amino acids. The germline CDR1 and CDR2 sequences are SGHRS and YFSETQ. In DNA form, the CDR3 reads TGCGCCAGCACCGCCAGCGGATACTCGCACAATGAGCAGTTCTTC. Protein sequence: CASTASGYSHNEQFF.

This chain connects TRBV7-2 to TRBJ2-7; unclear D gene. In germline, CDR1 is SGHTA, CDR2 FQGNSA. V lost 0 bases and J lost 0, with 6 bases in between. CDR3 length: 14 amino acids. The CDR3 DNA reads as TGTGCCAGCAGCTTAGCAACTCTCTCCTACGAGCAGTACTTC. Encoded protein: CASSLATLSYEQYF.

The count of this clone is one. The gene calls are TRBV24-1 and TRBJ2-1; 7 positions agree with TRBD1. The CDR3 consists of 15 residues. The germline V gene has CDR1 KGHDR and CDR2 SFDVKD. V lost 7 bases, J lost 5 bases, and 10 bases stayed unmatched. CDR3 DNA sequence: TGTGCCACCAGCGGAAATCCGGGACAGAACAATGAGCAGTTCTTC. Amino acid sequence: CATSGNPGQNNEQFF.

In this sample, this clone turned up many times. The chain links TRBV3-1 (or the pseudogene TRBV3-2) to TRBJ1-3; weak D call: TRBD1 (5 bases). Looked up from germline, CDR1 is LGHDT and CDR2 is YNNKEL (reference sequence). This CDR3 is 15 amino acids long. Trimming removed 1 base from V and 4 bases from J, with 11 bases in between. The CDR3 sequence: CASSQGRGSGNTIYF. The CDR3 nucleotides are TGTGCCAGCAGCCAAGGACGGGGGTCAGGAAACACCATATATTTT.

This chain links TRBV6-5 with TRBJ2-7, with TRBD1 matching 8 bases. Germline CDR1 MNHEY, CDR2 SVGAGI. Unmatched junction bases numbered 2, after V lost 2 bases and J lost 5 bases. This CDR3 contains 13 residues. The CDR3 protein is CASSYQGAHEQYF. CDR3 bases: TGTGCCAGCAGTTACCAGGGGGCCCACGAGCAGTACTTC.

The rearrangement joins TRBV5-4 to TRBJ2-1; 8 positions match TRBD2. CDR3 length: 15 amino acids. The V gene's germline CDR1 is SGHNT and CDR2 YYREEE (reference sequence). J lost 7 bases, V lost 0 bases, and 6 bases had no gene match. As DNA, the CDR3 is TGTGCCAGCAGCTTGGACGGGGGGGCCGGGAATGAGCAGTTCTTC. Protein: CASSLDGGAGNEQFF.

This clone occurred once. The rearrangement joins TRBV7-9 to TRBJ2-7; 8 bases agree with TRBD2. V lost 4 bases and J lost 5; bases outside the gene matches: 7. The CDR3 extends over 14 amino acids. Germline V gene sequence: CDR1 SEHNR, CDR2 FQNEAQ (reference sequence). Here the CDR3 DNA reads TGTGCCAGCAGCTCCCGGGGGGGCGGGAACGAGCAGTACTTC. Translated, it gives CASSSRGGGNEQYF. Based on the CDR3 plus reference TRBV7-9 and TRBJ2-7, the full variable domain is DTGVSQNPRHKITKRGQNVTFRCDPISEHNRLYWYRQTLGQGPEFLTYFQNEAQLEKSRLLSDRFSAERPKGSFSTLEIQRTEQGDSAMYLCASSSRGGGNEQYFGPGTRLTVT.

In this sample, this clone turned up once. J is TRBJ2-3 and V is TRBV27, with D uncertain. Germline CDR1 reads MNHEY; CDR2 reads SMNVEV (reference sequence). Trimming stripped 4 bases from V and 4 bases from J, with 9 bases between. There are 13 residues in the CDR3. The CDR3 DNA follows: TGTGCCAGCAGTTCTGTGGGCGCAGATACGCAGTATTTT. This codes for CASSSVGADTQYF.

This chain uses TRBV28 with TRBJ2-7; the match to TRBD1 covers 7 bases. CDR1 is MDHEN, CDR2 SYDVKM, per germline. The CDR3 extends over 14 amino acids. V was pared by 4 bases and J by 2 bases, with 5 bases of the junction left unmatched. The CDR3 here is CASSSQGFPYEQYF. The CDR3 DNA is TGTGCCAGCAGTTCACAGGGGTTCCCCTACGAGCAGTACTTC.

This clone has a handful of counts. This chain joins TRBV9 and TRBJ2-2, with TRBD2 as a possible D gene (6 bases). The CDR3 runs 15 residues. Germline CDR1 and CDR2: SGDLS and YYNGEE. Trimming pared 0 bases from V and 8 bases from J, leaving 14 bases between. The CDR3 loop is CASSVAVRGTGELFF. The CDR3 DNA sequence: TGTGCCAGCAGCGTAGCTGTACGGGGGACGGGGGAGCTGTTTTTT.

This clone was counted between two and nine times. The chain uses TRBV5-4 and TRBJ2-2; TRBD2 agrees at 9 bases. Per the germline V gene, CDR1 is SGHNT and CDR2 is YYREEE (reference sequence). The CDR3 contains 17 residues. Trimming took 5 bases from V and 2 from J; bases not matched to a gene: 10. In DNA form, the CDR3 reads TGTGCCAGCAGTGAAACAAAACTAGCGGGTAACACCGGGGAGCTGTTTTTT. It encodes CASSETKLAGNTGELFF.

This clone was detected once. The chain uses TRBV3-1 (or the pseudogene TRBV3-2) and TRBJ2-1; 7 bases map to TRBD1. CDR3 length equals 17 residues. Per the germline V gene, CDR1 is LGHDT and CDR2 is YNNKEL (reference sequence). Trimming took 2 bases from V and 0 from J; bases not matched to a gene: 7. As DNA, the CDR3 is TGTGCCAGCAGCCAAAGGCGGACAGGAGTCTCCTACAATGAGCAGTTCTTC. Translated: CASSQRRTGVSYNEQFF.

The V gene is TRBV5-1, the J gene TRBJ2-7, with D hard to call. CDR1 is SGHRS, CDR2 YFSETQ, per germline. The CDR3 is made up of 14 amino acids. The V end was cut by 2 bases, the J end by 0 bases, with 9 bases between. For the CDR3, the DNA is TGCGCCAGCAGCTTTGCGGCGCACTCCTACGAGCAGTACTTC. It encodes CASSFAAHSYEQYF. The full variable domain, in which reference TRBV5-1 and TRBJ2-7 provide the parts outside the CDR3, is KAGVTQTPRYLIKTRGQQVTLSCSPISGHRSVSWYQQTPGQGLQFLFEYFSETQRNKGNFPGRFSGRQFSNSRSEMNVSTLELGDSALYLCASSFAAHSYEQYFGPGTRLTVT.

The chain recombines TRBV28 with TRBJ2-7, with 14 bases that match TRBD2. With V trimmed by 7 bases and J by 0 bases, 8 bases remained unmatched. CDR1 and CDR2 from the germline V gene are MDHEN and SYDVKM. CDR3 size: 17 residues. DNA of the CDR3: TGTGCCAGCAACTCCGGGACTAGCGGGAGAGGCTCCTACGAGCAGTACTTC. This codes for CASNSGTSGRGSYEQYF.

The chain combines TRBV5-1 with TRBJ1-1; 7 bases fit TRBD1. Germline V gene sequence: CDR1 SGHRS, CDR2 YFSETQ. This CDR3 comprises 14 residues. With 5 bases clipped from V and 9 bases from J, the junction kept 13 bases outside the gene matches. CDR3 sequence: CASSFYPGQRKAFF. The DNA for the CDR3 is TGCGCCAGCAGTTTCTATCCGGGACAGAGGAAAGCTTTCTTT.

This chain uses TRBV2 with TRBJ2-3; 10 positions match TRBD2. J was trimmed by 6 bases and V by 8 bases; bases with no gene match: 8. Germline lookup yields CDR1 SNHLY and CDR2 FYNNEI. CDR3 length: 14 residues. The CDR3 bases are TGTGCCAGCGCAGCGGGGGGGCCAGGGGATACGCAGTATTTT. Its protein product is CASAAGGPGDTQYF.

The chain is built from TRBV4-2 and TRBJ2-1; D is uncertain. Trimming cost V 4 bases and J 4 bases, with 17 bases left between them. Looked up from germline, CDR1 is LGHNA and CDR2 is YNFKEQ. The CDR3 spans 16 residues. CDR3 DNA sequence: TGTGCCAGCAGCCTCGACGCTTATCGGGTTTACAATGAGCAGTTCTTC. As protein: CASSLDAYRVYNEQFF.

A few counts support this clone. The chain carries TRBV6-5 and TRBJ1-5, with 9 bases aligning to TRBD1. The CDR3 is 14 residues long. Germline loops: CDR1 MNHEY, CDR2 SVGAGI. Unmatched junction bases numbered 4, after V lost 6 bases and J lost 4 bases. CDR3 amino acids: CASRVDRGNQPQHF. CDR3 nucleotides: TGTGCCAGCAGAGTGGACAGGGGAAATCAGCCCCAGCATTTT.

This clone has only one observation. J is TRBJ2-5 and V is TRBV3-1 (or the pseudogene TRBV3-2); D is unclear. The CDR3 is 17 amino acids. Germline lookup yields CDR1 LGHDT and CDR2 YNNKEL (reference sequence). V was shortened by 0 bases and J by 0 bases, with 14 bases between the two germline ends. The CDR3 protein is CASSQDWPGKYQETQYF. The DNA of the CDR3 is TGTGCCAGCAGCCAAGATTGGCCAGGCAAGTACCAAGAGACCCAGTACTTC.

The chain employs TRBV24-1 and TRBJ2-5; D may be TRBD2 (6 bases). CDR3 length: 16 amino acids. The germline V gene encodes CDR1 KGHDR and CDR2 SFDVKD. The V and J ends lost 4 bases and 1 base respectively, with 15 bases between them. CDR3 protein: CATSEWGGGVQETQYF. CDR3 DNA: TGTGCCACCAGTGAGTGGGGTGGAGGGGTCCAAGAGACCCAGTACTTC.

V is TRBV12-2 and J is TRBJ1-2. TRBV12-2 is noted as a pseudogene. This CDR3 is 12 amino acids long. Written as DNA, the CDR3 is TGTGCAAGTCGCTTAGCGTACGAGAGCTACACCTTC. Protein product: CASRLAYESYTF.